This entry lists 19 T cell receptor beta chains sequenced from one sample in a study of response to subunit inactivated influenza vaccine. TCRdb re-called the RT-PCR reads through MiXCR, storing one row per CDR3 protein. The data hold around 750,000 distinct CDR3 sequences, with 20% to 25% observed a single time. The sample here was PBMCs from blood, taken about 5 days after vaccination. The receptors originated from a middle-aged man who received an inactivated influenza vaccine.

This clonotype was counted a few times. The chain's CDR3 is CASSYSSSGGPYEQYF. In DNA form, the CDR3 reads TGTGCCAGCAGTTACTCTTCTAGCGGGGGACCATACGAGCAGTACTTC. The gene calls are TRBV6-2 or TRBV6-3 and TRBJ2-7; 10 bases are shared with TRBD2. CDR1 and CDR2 from the germline V gene are MNHEY and SVGEGT. The trim removed 0 bases at V and 4 bases at J, leaving 6 bases unmatched. The CDR3 loop spans 16 amino acids.

The chain employs TRBV19 and TRBJ2-5; unclear D gene. V lost 4 bases, J lost 4 bases, and 16 bases lay in between. From germline, CDR1 is LNHDA and CDR2 SQIVND (reference sequence). The CDR3 is 15 residues long. CDR3 in DNA: TGTGCCAGTAGTAATCCCCGAAGCAGAATAGAGACCCAGTACTTC. Translating it yields CASSNPRSRIETQYF.

This clonotype was seen a few times. The rearrangement joins TRBV7-9 to TRBJ1-6, with D hard to call. This CDR3 region has 15 residues. From germline, CDR1 is SEHNR and CDR2 FQNEAQ (reference sequence). The V gene lost 6 bases and the J gene lost 9 bases, with 18 bases spanning the gap. The CDR3 sequence is CASSKDFGGISPLHF. In DNA, the CDR3 is TGTGCCAGCAGTAAGGATTTTGGCGGAATTTCACCCCTCCACTTT.

This clonotype turned up a few times. The rearrangement uses TRBV27 and TRBJ2-3, with 12 bases matching TRBD1. The CDR3 extends over 16 amino acids. Trimming at V came to 0 bases and at J to 4 bases, leaving 2 bases not matched to a gene. From germline, CDR1 is MNHEY and CDR2 SMNVEV (reference sequence). The CDR3: CASSLSGTGGADTQYF. Written as DNA, the CDR3 is TGTGCCAGCAGTTTATCGGGGACAGGGGGCGCAGATACGCAGTATTTT.

CDR3 residues: CASSLIKTGGNYGYTF. The CDR3 bases are TGTGCCAGCAGCTTAATAAAGACAGGGGGCAACTATGGCTACACCTTC. The chain recombines TRBV7-9 with TRBJ1-2; TRBD1 matches 10 bases. Germline CDR1 reads SEHNR; CDR2 reads FQNEAQ (reference sequence). There are 16 residues in the CDR3. V lost 2 bases to trimming and J lost 2 bases; unmatched junction nucleotides: 5.

This chain links TRBV10-3 with TRBJ2-3; D unclear. Germline values: CDR1 ENHRY, CDR2 SYGVKD. Trimming removed 4 bases at V and 2 bases at J, with 4 bases between. The CDR3 sequence is 12 residues long. CDR3 coding DNA: TGTGCCATCAGTGCAGCCACAGATACGCAGTATTTT. It encodes CAISAATDTQYF.

This chain joins TRBV15 and TRBJ2-1, with 7 bases matching TRBD1. The germline V gene has CDR1 LNHNV and CDR2 YYDKDF (reference sequence). CDR3 size: 13 residues. Trimming took 4 bases from V and 16 from J; bases not matched to a gene: 13. DNA of the CDR3: TGTGCCACCAGCACACAATCGACAGGGTCGGTTTTCTTC. It codes for CATSTQSTGSVFF.

CDR3 sequence (DNA): TGTGCCAGCAGAACCGGGTCTACAACGGTGGGTGAGCAGTTCTTC. Translating gives CASRTGSTTVGEQFF. The chain carries TRBV6-2 or TRBV6-3 and TRBJ2-1; D uncertain. CDR3 length equals 15 residues. V gave up 6 bases and J gave up 9 bases, with 21 bases separating them. Looked up from germline, CDR1 is MNHEY and CDR2 is SVGEGT.

This clonotype was counted a single time. The chain employs TRBV2 and TRBJ1-1; D is ambiguous. The length of the CDR3 is 14 residues. Germline V gives CDR1 SNHLY, CDR2 FYNNEI. The ends were cut back, 8 bases at V and 4 bases at J, with 17 bases in the middle. In DNA, the CDR3 is TGTGCCAGCTTTCCGGGCAGTTTAATCACTGAAGCTTTCTTT. Its protein product is CASFPGSLITEAFF. Supplemented by reference TRBV2 and TRBJ1-1, the full variable domain reads EPEVTQTPSHQVTQMGQEVILRCVPISNHLYFYWYRQILGQKVEFLVSFYNNEISEKSEIFDDQFSVERPDGSNFTLKIRSTKLEDSAMYFCASFPGSLITEAFFGQGTRLTVV.

The chain couples TRBV27 to TRBJ2-3, with 8 bases lining up with TRBD2. Germline values: CDR1 MNHEY, CDR2 SMNVEV (reference sequence). The CDR3 covers 14 residues. Trimming at V came to 5 bases and at J to 2 bases, leaving 3 bases not matched to a gene. CDR3 region: CASSISGATDTQYF. The CDR3 DNA reads TGTGCCAGCAGTATTAGCGGGGCCACAGATACGCAGTATTTT.

This clonotype was counted between two and nine times. CDR3 region: CSASLASGSRTGELFF. DNA of the CDR3: TGCAGTGCTAGTTTGGCTAGCGGGAGTCGCACCGGGGAGCTGTTTTTT. The chain recombines TRBV20-1 with TRBJ2-2; TRBD2 aligns across 10 bases. The CDR3 contains 16 residues. With 3 bases clipped from V and 4 bases from J, the junction kept 8 bases outside the gene matches. Germline CDR1 and CDR2: DFQATT and SNEGSKA (reference sequence).

V and J are TRBV7-2 and TRBJ1-2; no clear D gene. CDR3 length: 16 amino acids. From germline, CDR1 is SGHTA and CDR2 FQGNSA. V was trimmed by 4 bases and J by 4 bases, leaving 19 bases between them. CDR3 residues: CASSSHLFGQLYGYTF. Written as DNA, the CDR3 is TGTGCCAGCAGCTCTCACTTGTTTGGTCAACTCTATGGCTACACCTTC.

The chain uses TRBV12-5 and TRBJ2-7; 8 bases agree with TRBD1. V gave up 9 bases and J gave up 3 bases; unmatched junction bases: 13. Germline CDR1 and CDR2: LGHNT and FRNRAP. CDR3 length: 15 residues. The CDR3 DNA reads as TGTGCTAGCAGACTCACCCAGGGGGCTCACTACGAGCAGTACTTC. It yields the protein CASRLTQGAHYEQYF.

This clonotype was counted a few times. The rearrangement links TRBV20-1 to TRBJ2-1; 8 bases match TRBD2. Germline values: CDR1 DFQATT, CDR2 SNEGSKA (reference sequence). The J segment lost 2 bases and the V segment lost 0 bases, leaving 6 bases of the junction unmatched. This CDR3 has 16 residues. In nucleotides, the CDR3 is TGCAGTGCTAGAGATCTCGCGGGAGGCGCCTACAATGAGCAGTTCTTC. Translating it yields CSARDLAGGAYNEQFF.

V is TRBV9 and J is TRBJ2-7; weak D call: TRBD2 (6 bases). Germline CDR1 reads SGDLS; CDR2 reads YYNGEE. V was cut by 3 bases and J by 2 bases, with 21 bases left in between. This CDR3 is built from 17 residues. In DNA, the CDR3 is TGTGCCAGCAGCGGTATTCCGGGGCGGGGATTCACCTACGAGCAGTACTTC. This codes for CASSGIPGRGFTYEQYF. The variable domain in full, with the rest retrieved from reference TRBV9 and TRBJ2-7, is DSGVTQTPKHLITATGQRVTLRCSPRSGDLSVYWYQQSLDQGLQFLIQYYNGEERAKGNILERFSAQQFPDLHSELNLSSLELGDSALYFCASSGIPGRGFTYEQYFGPGTRLTVT.

The CDR3 spells CASSFVSGRPFGNEQFF. The CDR3 nucleotides are TGTGCCAGCAGCTTCGTGAGCGGGAGACCCTTTGGGAATGAGCAGTTCTTC. J is TRBJ2-1 and V is TRBV7-2, with 8 nucleotides matching TRBD2. The germline V gene encodes CDR1 SGHTA and CDR2 FQGNSA. CDR3 length: 17 amino acids. Losses at the gene ends were 3 bases for V and 7 bases for J; bases not matched to a gene: 14.

This clonotype has only a few counts. The chain employs TRBV20-1 and TRBJ2-5; D is uncertain. From germline, CDR1 is DFQATT and CDR2 SNEGSKA (reference sequence). This CDR3 contains 11 residues. V lost 6 bases and J 3 bases, leaving 8 bases between the germline ends. The CDR3 bases are TGCAGTGCAAGTAGGGAAGAGACCCAGTACTTC. Translated: CSASREETQYF.

The chain is built from TRBV5-1 and TRBJ1-2; D gene ambiguous. Looked up from germline, CDR1 is SGHRS and CDR2 is YFSETQ. Trimming took 0 bases from V and 8 from J, leaving 14 bases between them. The CDR3 runs 14 residues. CDR3 sequence (DNA): TGCGCCAGCAGCTTGGGGCCCCGGGAAGGAGGCTACACCTTC. This translates into CASSLGPREGGYTF.

This chain uses TRBV19 with TRBJ2-1; D remains ambiguous. CDR1 is LNHDA and CDR2 is SQIVND in the germline V gene (reference sequence). With 1 base removed from V and 0 bases from J, the gap between germline ends came to 7 bases. The CDR3 consists of 15 residues. The CDR3 nucleotides are TGTGCCAGTAGTATAGGGGATAGCTCCTACAATGAGCAGTTCTTC. Protein sequence: CASSIGDSSYNEQFF.